The 29 T cell receptor beta chains reported below all come from one sample, sequenced in a study of PD-1 blockade in classical Hodgkin lymphoma. The time point here: newly diagnosed, previously untreated cHL patient sample. Researchers used magnetic negative selection to pull out pure CD4+ T cells from thawed PBMCs. The data were produced by immunoSEQ multiplex PCR, yet TCRdb's version contains in-frame clones alone and is incomplete. The table has 25,000 to 35,000 clones, about 87% seen once. The sequenced sample consisted of CD4+ T cells from blood. The receptor source for this set is a human donor with classical Hodgkin lymphoma.

The chain recombines TRBV5-1 with TRBJ1-4, with a tentative D call TRBD1 (6 bases). V lost 7 bases and J lost 7, with 14 bases in between. This CDR3 spans 13 amino acids. From germline, CDR1 is SGHRS and CDR2 YFSETQ. CDR3: CASARDIGEKLFF. The CDR3 nucleotides are TGCGCCAGCGCGCGGGACATAGGTGAAAAACTGTTTTTT.

The chain couples TRBV9 to TRBJ2-5, with a tentative D call TRBD1 (6 bases). The length of the CDR3 is 14 residues. Germline-derived CDR1 and CDR2 are SGDLS and YYNGEE. V lost 3 bases and J 2 bases, leaving 11 bases between the germline ends. The chain's CDR3 is CASSAGTLQETQYF. The DNA of the CDR3 is TGTGCCAGCAGCGCTGGGACATTACAAGAGACCCAGTACTTC.

V and J are TRBV7-9 and TRBJ1-1; a possible D gene is TRBD1 (6 bases). CDR1 and CDR2 from the germline V gene are SEHNR and FQNEAQ (reference sequence). The V end lost 11 bases, the J end lost 0 bases, and 13 bases lay between the germline ends. The CDR3 covers 13 residues. The CDR3 loop is CAVETGLNTEAFF. The CDR3 bases are TGTGCCGTAGAGACAGGTTTGAACACTGAAGCTTTCTTT.

The CDR3 here is CASTDRSYEQYF. CDR3 nucleotides: TGTGCCAGTACGGACAGATCCTACGAGCAGTACTTC. V is TRBV19 and J is TRBJ2-7; possibly TRBD1 for D (6 bases). V lost 7 bases to trimming and J lost 1 base, with 8 bases between them. The germline gives CDR1 LNHDA, CDR2 SQIVND (reference sequence). This CDR3 spans 12 amino acids.

This sequence joins TRBV6-1 and TRBJ2-2; 7 positions agree with TRBD1. The CDR3 has 13 residues. The germline V gene has CDR1 MNHNS and CDR2 SASEGT. With V trimmed by 7 bases and J by 9 bases, 8 bases remained unmatched. The CDR3 DNA reads as TGTGCCAGCAACAAGGACAGGTCCAGGGAGCTGTTTTTT. It is translated as CASNKDRSRELFF.

The genes are TRBV28 and TRBJ1-1; D is uncertain. CDR1 and CDR2 (germline): MDHEN, SYDVKM. Trimming removed 2 bases at V and 0 bases at J, with 7 bases between. CDR3 length: 14 residues. The CDR3: CASSLGGLNTEAFF. The CDR3 nucleotides read TGTGCCAGCAGTTTAGGAGGGTTGAACACTGAAGCTTTCTTT.

The V call is TRBV9, the J call TRBJ1-2, with TRBD1 as a possible D gene (5 bases). The V gene's germline CDR1 is SGDLS and CDR2 YYNGEE. Trimming shortened V by 4 bases and J by 7 bases, and 17 bases separated the two germline ends. This CDR3 comprises 14 residues. The DNA for the CDR3 is TGTGCCAGCAGCCCGGGACTCCATACAGTTGGCTACACCTTC. This sequence encodes CASSPGLHTVGYTF.

The rearrangement links TRBV10-3 to TRBJ1-2, with TRBD1 matching over 7 bases. Germline CDR1 is ENHRY and CDR2 is SYGVKD. The CDR3 loop spans 13 amino acids. The V gene end was trimmed by 7 bases and the J gene end by 0 bases; junction bases not matched to a gene: 2. The CDR3 DNA reads TGTGCCATCAAAACAGGGGCTAACTATGGCTACACCTTC. Residues: CAIKTGANYGYTF.

The chain combines TRBV5-1 with TRBJ1-2; no clear D. The V and J ends lost 5 bases and 2 bases respectively, with 13 bases between them. The CDR3 extends over 14 amino acids. Germline CDR1 is SGHRS and CDR2 is YFSETQ. Here the CDR3 DNA reads TGCGCCAGCAGTACCTGGACGGCAAACTATGGCTACACCTTC. Translation: CASSTWTANYGYTF.

This clone was recorded only once. The chain joins TRBV11-1 to TRBJ1-3; D is undetermined. CDR1 is SGHAT, CDR2 FQDESV, per germline (reference sequence). Trimming shortened V by 5 bases and J by 0 bases, and 14 bases separated the two germline ends. The CDR3 sequence is 16 residues long. Here the CDR3 reads CASSRGWRSSGNTIYF. Here the CDR3 DNA reads TGTGCCAGCAGCCGAGGGTGGCGGAGCTCTGGAAACACCATATATTTT.

This clone has only one observation. The chain carries TRBV20-1 and TRBJ2-7; 8 positions agree with TRBD2. Germline loops: CDR1 DFQATT, CDR2 SNEGSKA (reference sequence). This CDR3 has 11 residues. The trim removed 5 bases at V and 9 bases at J, leaving 6 bases unmatched. The CDR3 protein is CSALSGTLQYF. In DNA form, the CDR3 reads TGCAGTGCTCTTAGCGGGACACTGCAGTACTTC.

The genes are TRBV28 and TRBJ1-5, with 8 bases fitting TRBD1. Germline V gives CDR1 MDHEN, CDR2 SYDVKM. V gave up 6 bases and J gave up 2 bases; unmatched junction bases: 9. There are 16 residues in the CDR3. The CDR3 is CASRRNRGVGNQPQHF. The CDR3 DNA reads as TGTGCCAGCAGACGGAACAGGGGGGTGGGCAATCAGCCCCAGCATTTT.

This clone is a singleton in its sample. The chain links TRBV5-1 to TRBJ2-3; D is tentatively TRBD1 or TRBD2 (5 bases each). Trimming took off 1 base at V and 2 bases at J, with 8 bases between the two ends. CDR3 length: 14 residues. Per the germline V gene, CDR1 is SGHRS and CDR2 is YFSETQ. The CDR3 sequence: CASSLLGTTDTQYF. The CDR3 nucleotides are TGCGCCAGCAGCTTGCTAGGGACCACAGATACGCAGTATTTT.

The genes are TRBV11-2 and TRBJ1-2; maybe TRBD1 (6 bases). V was clipped by 4 bases and J by 7 bases, with 16 bases between them. The germline CDR1 and CDR2 sequences are SGHAT and FQNNGV. The CDR3 is made up of 14 amino acids. CDR3 bases: TGTGCCAGCAGCTCATTACAGGGTCTTGGTGGCTACACCTTC. Translating gives CASSSLQGLGGYTF. Using reference TRBV11-2 and TRBJ1-2 for the parts outside the CDR3, the full variable domain is EAGVAQSPRYKIIEKRQSVAFWCNPISGHATLYWYQQILGQGPKLLIQFQNNGVVDDSQLPKDRFSAERLKGVDSTLKIQPAKLEDSAVYLCASSSLQGLGGYTFGSGTRLTVV.

This clone was seen once. This chain connects TRBV27 to TRBJ2-7; the match to TRBD2 covers 9 bases. The junction had 9 bases not matched to a gene; V was cut back by 4 bases and J by 2 bases. Germline CDR1 MNHEY, CDR2 SMNVEV (reference sequence). The CDR3 has 16 residues. CDR3 sequence (DNA): TGTGCCAGCAGTTATAAACCTCCTAGCGGGACCTACGAGCAGTACTTC. Its protein product is CASSYKPPSGTYEQYF.

The chain has TRBV28 and TRBJ1-2, with D perhaps matching TRBD1 (6 bases). Germline CDR1 and CDR2: MDHEN and SYDVKM. This CDR3 is built from 12 residues. The V gene lost 6 bases and the J gene lost 4 bases, with 9 bases spanning the gap. DNA for the CDR3: TGTGCCAGCAGCACAGGGATCTATGGCTACACCTTC. Amino acids: CASSTGIYGYTF.

The CDR3, as DNA: TGTGCCAGCACCCCCCAGCCTTCCACAGATACGCAGTATTTT. Translating it yields CASTPQPSTDTQYF. This chain joins TRBV2 and TRBJ2-3; D uncertain. Trimming left V 7 bases short and J 2 bases short, with 13 bases between. This CDR3 is built from 14 residues. Germline CDR1 and CDR2: SNHLY and FYNNEI.

The V call is TRBV18, the J call TRBJ1-4, with D hard to call. The CDR3 spans 15 residues. The V and J ends lost 1 base and 2 bases respectively, with 8 bases between them. Per germline, CDR1 KGHSH and CDR2 LQKENI. The DNA for the CDR3 is TGTGCCAGCTCACCACGCGGAGGCACTAATGAAAAACTGTTTTTT. Its protein product is CASSPRGGTNEKLFF. Full variable domain (remainder filled in from reference TRBV18 and TRBJ1-4): NAGVMQNPRHLVRRRGQEARLRCSPMKGHSHVYWYRQLPEEGLKFMVYLQKENIIDESGMPKERFSAEFPKEGPSILRIQQVVRGDSAAYFCASSPRGGTNEKLFFGSGTQLSVL.

This chain connects TRBV6-6 to TRBJ2-7; TRBD2 matches at 7 bases. Trimming cost V 6 bases and J 1 base; bases outside gene matches: 6. The V gene's germline CDR1 is MNHNY and CDR2 SVGAGI (reference sequence). This CDR3 region has 14 residues. CDR3 in amino acids: CASRLASGSYEQYV. CDR3 coding DNA: TGTGCCAGCAGACTAGCGTCGGGGTCCTACGAGCAGTACGTC.

This clone has a single count. The chain has TRBV4-1 and TRBJ2-7; D remains ambiguous. Trimming left V 4 bases short and J 0 bases short, with 16 bases between. There are 16 residues in the CDR3. Germline CDR1 is MGHRA and CDR2 is YSYEKL. CDR3 loop: CASSLSAGVSSYEQYF. The CDR3 region has the DNA TGCGCCAGCAGCCTGTCTGCAGGTGTGAGCTCCTACGAGCAGTACTTC.

V and J are TRBV5-4 and TRBJ2-7, with TRBD2 as a possible D gene (5 bases). Trimming left V 2 bases short and J 0 bases short, with 9 bases between. There are 14 residues in the CDR3. In germline, CDR1 is SGHNT, CDR2 YYREEE (reference sequence). The DNA for the CDR3 is TGTGCCAGCAGCTTTACGGGGAGCTCCTACGAGCAGTACTTC. Amino acids: CASSFTGSSYEQYF.

The rearrangement joins TRBV5-1 to TRBJ2-1; TRBD2 agrees at 9 bases. The CDR3 runs to 17 residues. The junction had 10 bases not matched to a gene; V was cut back by 2 bases and J by 4 bases. Germline V gene lookup returns CDR1 SGHRS and CDR2 YFSETQ. The CDR3 bases are TGCGCCAGCAGCTTAGAAGTGAGGACTAGCGTTTACAATGAGCAGTTCTTC. It codes for CASSLEVRTSVYNEQFF. The variable domain in full, completed from reference TRBV5-1 and TRBJ2-1, reads KAGVTQTPRYLIKTRGQQVTLSCSPISGHRSVSWYQQTPGQGLQFLFEYFSETQRNKGNFPGRFSGRQFSNSRSEMNVSTLELGDSALYLCASSLEVRTSVYNEQFFGPGTRLTVL.

This sequence joins TRBV18 and TRBJ2-7; TRBD2 matches at 12 bases. In germline, CDR1 is KGHSH, CDR2 LQKENI. J was trimmed by 2 bases and V by 6 bases; bases with no gene match: 5. CDR3 length: 15 amino acids. Here the CDR3 DNA reads TGTGCCAGCTCCCTCGGACTAGCGGGGACCTACGAGCAGTACTTC. Translated: CASSLGLAGTYEQYF.

This chain uses TRBV20-1 with TRBJ2-7, with D unresolved. The CDR3 is 8 amino acids. Germline V gene sequence: CDR1 DFQATT, CDR2 SNEGSKA (reference sequence). Trimming shortened V by 0 bases and J by 9 bases, and 0 bases separated the two germline ends. CDR3 loop: CSAREQYV. In DNA, the CDR3 is TGCAGTGCTAGAGAGCAGTACGTC.

The rearrangement uses TRBV13 and TRBJ2-1; D might be TRBD2 (6 bases). This CDR3 is 19 amino acids long. CDR1 and CDR2 (germline): PRHDT, FYEKMQ (reference sequence). Trimming took off 5 bases at V and 0 bases at J, with 23 bases between the two ends. The CDR3, as DNA: TGTGCCAGCAGCCCTAGTAGGGTGGGCTACGGGAGCTCCTACAATGAGCAGTTCTTC. Protein product: CASSPSRVGYGSSYNEQFF.

The chain has TRBV5-1 and TRBJ2-3, with D perhaps TRBD1 (5 bases). The CDR3 is made up of 15 amino acids. Trimming cost V 4 bases and J 1 base, with 13 bases left between them. The V gene's germline CDR1 is SGHRS and CDR2 YFSETQ. The CDR3 bases are TGCGCCAGCAGCCCGTGGGGCGGTCGCACAGATACGCAGTATTTT. Translating it yields CASSPWGGRTDTQYF.

The chain joins TRBV11-3 to TRBJ1-5; the D gene is possibly TRBD1 (6 bases). The CDR3 runs to 18 residues. V was pared by 4 bases and J by 1 base, with 20 bases between. CDR1 is SGHNT and CDR2 is YENEEA in the germline V gene. CDR3 region: CASSWVQGGCGSNQPQHF. CDR3 in DNA: TGTGCCAGCAGCTGGGTACAGGGAGGTTGTGGGAGCAATCAGCCCCAGCATTTT.

The chain links TRBV5-5 to TRBJ2-5, with 13 bases lining up with TRBD2. Germline V gene data show CDR1 as SGHKS and CDR2 as YYEKEE (reference sequence). The V gene end was trimmed by 2 bases and the J gene end by 6 bases; junction bases not matched to a gene: 4. The CDR3 has 15 amino acids. The DNA of the CDR3 is TGTGCCAGCAGCTTCGGACTAGCGGGAGTAAAGACCCAGTACTTC. It translates to CASSFGLAGVKTQYF.

The V gene is TRBV7-3, the J gene TRBJ2-1; TRBD1 might be the D (6 bases). The CDR3 runs to 16 residues. The V gene lost 5 bases and the J gene lost 4 bases, with 18 bases spanning the gap. Germline V gives CDR1 SGHTA, CDR2 FQGTGA. The CDR3 protein is CASSPSQGSRYNEQFF. For the CDR3, the DNA is TGTGCCAGCAGCCCTTCTCAGGGGAGTCGGTACAATGAGCAGTTCTTC.